The clone carrying this T cell receptor beta chain has a single count. Its antigen is as yet unknown. This CDR3 has 16 amino acids. CDR1 is DFQATT, CDR2 SNEGSKA, per germline (reference sequence). The J segment lost 4 bases and the V segment lost 1 base, leaving 8 bases of the junction unmatched. These data belong to a study of T cells after yellow fever vaccination. Study as a whole: Fractions with few cells were prepared using SMART-Seq v4 Ultra Low Input.

One entry per CDR3 protein, called by TCRdb with MiXCR from the 5' RACE reads. Here the sample spans 250,000 or so distinct CDR3 sequences, less than 8.5% being singletons. Regarding the study as a whole: Any FACS-sorted repertoire could hold abundant clonotypes that contaminate it from the bulk population. After the booster, roughly 96% of CD4 and just over 85% of CD8 primary-response clones were re-detected. A limited proportion of clonotypes was detected within both the CD4 and CD8 compartments.

The chain joins TRBV20-1 to TRBJ2-1; 9 bases fit TRBD2. This sequence originates from a man younger than 40 who received the YFV17D yellow fever vaccine. This sample comprised CD4+ T cells sorted from PBMCs, obtained 15 days after the yellow fever booster vaccination. CDR3 DNA: TGCAGTGCTAGAGCTGCTAGCGGGACCAGGTACAATGAGCAGTTCTTC. This encodes CSARAASGTRYNEQFF.